Following are 30 T cell receptor beta chains from one sample sequenced in a study of sequential checkpoint blockade in melanoma. Sample treatment: randomized to nivolumab then ipilimumab (arm A) or the reverse (arm B). TCRdb's table, derived via immunoSEQ multiplex PCR, lists solely in-frame clones and lacks some. Of about 2,700 clones listed, around 20% are singletons. Sequencing used tumor tissue (inferred from file names), obtained from a patient given nivolumab and ipilimumab in sequence. The receptors shown here come from a human patient with melanoma. Some clones in this sample may be carry-over from other donors' samples.

This chain uses TRBV6-7 with TRBJ2-7; D uncertain. TRBV6-7 is given ORF status, its function remaining uncertain. The ends were cut back, 5 bases at V and 8 bases at J, with 10 bases in the middle. The CDR3 is 11 residues long. The CDR3 DNA follows: TGTGCCAGCAGTGCTCCTATCCAGCAGTACTTC. The encoded protein is CASSAPIQQYF.

The genes are TRBV6-8 and TRBJ1-2; D is possibly TRBD1 (5 bases). The germline V gene encodes CDR1 MNHGY and CDR2 SAAAGT. The CDR3 is made up of 12 amino acids. V was cut by 6 bases and J by 4 bases, with 9 bases left in between. The chain's CDR3 is CASSEQGYGYTF. As DNA, the CDR3 is TGTGCCAGCAGCGAGCAGGGCTATGGCTACACCTTC.

This chain's CDR3 is CASSMTSGGTPYEQYF. In DNA form, the CDR3 reads TGTGCCAGTAGTATGACTAGCGGGGGAACCCCCTACGAGCAGTACTTC. The chain uses TRBV19 and TRBJ2-7; 12 bases are shared with TRBD2. CDR1 LNHDA and CDR2 SQIVND come from the germline V gene (reference sequence). This CDR3 is 16 amino acids long. After removal of 3 bases from V and 2 bases from J, the junction contained 5 bases not matched to a gene.

This clone showed up just a few times. The chain employs TRBV28 and TRBJ2-5, with 9 bases identical to TRBD1. The trim removed 4 bases at V and 5 bases at J, leaving 5 bases unmatched. Per the germline V gene, CDR1 is MDHEN and CDR2 is SYDVKM. CDR3 length: 14 residues. The chain's CDR3 is CASSWDRAGETQYF. In DNA form, the CDR3 reads TGTGCCAGCAGTTGGGACAGGGCCGGGGAGACCCAGTACTTC. Combining the CDR3 with reference TRBV28 and TRBJ2-5 gives the whole variable domain DVKVTQSSRYLVKRTGEKVFLECVQDMDHENMFWYRQDPGLGLRLIYFSYDVKMKEKGDIPEGYSVSREKKERFSLILESASTNQTSMYLCASSWDRAGETQYFGPGTRLLVL.

The rearrangement uses TRBV15 and TRBJ1-2; TRBD1 aligns across 7 bases. The CDR3 has 15 residues. The V gene end was trimmed by 4 bases and the J gene end by 5 bases; junction bases not matched to a gene: 10. Germline lookup yields CDR1 LNHNV and CDR2 YYDKDF (reference sequence). CDR3 sequence (DNA): TGTGCCACCAGCACCCCCCGACAGGGACGGTATGGCTACACCTTC. Residues: CATSTPRQGRYGYTF.

Ten or more counts support this clone. The rearrangement links TRBV11-3 to TRBJ1-2; D remains ambiguous. Germline CDR1 reads SGHNT; CDR2 reads YENEEA. The CDR3 sequence is 15 residues long. V was pared by 3 bases and J by 4 bases, with 15 bases between. The CDR3 loop is CASSLAIRTGYGYTF. The CDR3, as DNA: TGTGCCAGCAGCTTGGCTATTCGGACGGGCTATGGCTACACCTTC.

The rearrangement joins TRBV19 to TRBJ2-7; 10 bases are shared with TRBD1. Germline values: CDR1 LNHDA, CDR2 SQIVND (reference sequence). After removal of 7 bases from V and 2 bases from J, the junction contained 8 bases not matched to a gene. The CDR3 is 15 residues long. CDR3 sequence reads: CASTEGQGSTYEQYF. The CDR3 DNA reads TGTGCCAGTACCGAGGGACAGGGGTCCACCTACGAGCAGTACTTC. Full variable domain (missing parts from reference TRBV19 and TRBJ2-7): DGGITQSPKYLFRKEGQNVTLSCEQNLNHDAMYWYRQDPGQGLRLIYYSQIVNDFQKGDIAEGYSVSREKKESFPLTVTSAQKNPTAFYLCASTEGQGSTYEQYFGPGTRLTVT.

V is TRBV18 and J is TRBJ1-3; 9 bases map to TRBD1. Germline-derived CDR1 and CDR2 are KGHSH and LQKENI. J gave up 2 bases and V 2 bases, and 1 base lay outside the gene matches. The CDR3 covers 15 residues. The chain's CDR3 is CASSPGDRAGNTIYF. The CDR3, as DNA: TGTGCCAGCTCACCAGGGGACAGGGCTGGAAACACCATATATTTT.

V and J are TRBV25-1 and TRBJ1-4; no reliable D call. Germline assignment: CDR1 MGHDK and CDR2 SYGVNS. Trimming stripped 1 base from V and 0 bases from J, with 6 bases between. This CDR3 has 15 residues. The CDR3 DNA is TGTGCCAGCAGTGAATTGGTTACAACTAATGAAAAACTGTTTTTT. Translating gives CASSELVTTNEKLFF.

This clone has ten or more counts. J is TRBJ2-7 and V is TRBV11-3, with D perhaps TRBD1 (6 bases). Trimming shortened V by 5 bases and J by 1 base, and 18 bases separated the two germline ends. Germline loops: CDR1 SGHNT, CDR2 YENEEA. The CDR3 spans 16 residues. The CDR3 DNA sequence: TGTGCCAGCAGCCACCTTAGGACAGTTCCATCCTACGAGCAGTACTTC. Translation gives CASSHLRTVPSYEQYF.

This clone has just a few counts. This chain connects TRBV25-1 to TRBJ1-3; D is possibly TRBD1 (6 bases). Trimming cost V 5 bases and J 3 bases, with 14 bases left between them. Germline V lookup: CDR1 MGHDK, CDR2 SYGVNS. This CDR3 has 15 residues. In DNA form, the CDR3 reads TGTGCCAGCAGTAAGGGGGGCGCGGGTGGAAACACCATATATTTT. Protein: CASSKGGAGGNTIYF.

This clone is categorized as medium-sized. This chain links TRBV6-8 with TRBJ1-2; D is perhaps TRBD1 (5 bases). This CDR3 is built from 14 residues. Germline lookup yields CDR1 MNHGY and CDR2 SAAAGT. V dropped 5 bases and J dropped 8 bases, with 18 bases sitting between them. CDR3 amino acids: CASSEAGTGGGYTF. For the CDR3, the DNA is TGTGCCAGCAGTGAGGCAGGGACCGGAGGCGGCTACACCTTC.

This clone was found a few times. This chain connects TRBV9 to TRBJ2-2; D might be TRBD1 (6 bases). V lost 3 bases to trimming and J lost 5 bases, with 14 bases between them. The germline V gene has CDR1 SGDLS and CDR2 YYNGEE. The CDR3 is 15 amino acids. Here the CDR3 DNA reads TGTGCCAGCAGCGGCAAACAGGGTACGACCGGGGAGCTGTTTTTT. Its protein is CASSGKQGTTGELFF.

The chain carries TRBV19 and TRBJ2-7, with D unresolved. The V end lost 5 bases, the J end lost 4 bases, and 12 bases lay between the germline ends. CDR1 is LNHDA and CDR2 is SQIVND in the germline V gene (reference sequence). This CDR3 has 13 residues. For the CDR3, the DNA is TGTGCCAGTAGTGCCCGAGACTCTTACGAGCAGTACTTC. Amino acids: CASSARDSYEQYF. The variable domain in full, completed from reference TRBV19 and TRBJ2-7, reads DGGITQSPKYLFRKEGQNVTLSCEQNLNHDAMYWYRQDPGQGLRLIYYSQIVNDFQKGDIAEGYSVSREKKESFPLTVTSAQKNPTAFYLCASSARDSYEQYFGPGTRLTVT.

This clone was recorded many times. This chain links TRBV6-8 with TRBJ2-7; D is unresolved. V shed 0 bases and J shed 3 bases, with 6 bases lying between them. The length of the CDR3 is 13 residues. Looked up from germline, CDR1 is MNHGY and CDR2 is SAAAGT. CDR3 nucleotide sequence: TGTGCCAGCAGTTACTCGCTGGGCTACGAGCAGTACTTC. This sequence encodes CASSYSLGYEQYF.

The rearrangement uses TRBV19 and TRBJ1-2; D is perhaps TRBD1 (6 bases). V shed 5 bases and J shed 5 bases, with 15 bases lying between them. Looked up from germline, CDR1 is LNHDA and CDR2 is SQIVND (reference sequence). This CDR3 is 14 amino acids long. DNA of the CDR3: TGTGCCAGTAGTCGACAGGACTCGGAGTATGGCTACACCTTC. Translating it yields CASSRQDSEYGYTF.

The rearrangement joins TRBV5-1 to TRBJ1-4; D may be TRBD1 (6 bases). The germline CDR1 and CDR2 sequences are SGHRS and YFSETQ. There are 15 residues in the CDR3. Trimming took 4 bases from V and 4 from J, leaving 14 bases between them. CDR3 in DNA: TGCGCCAGCAGCAGTTCACAGGGAAGTAATGAAAAACTGTTTTTT. This encodes CASSSSQGSNEKLFF.

This CDR3 is CASSIRTGYSNQPQHF. The DNA for the CDR3 is TGTGCCAGTAGTATCCGGACAGGTTATAGCAATCAGCCCCAGCATTTT. This chain connects TRBV19 to TRBJ1-5; 7 bases fit TRBD1. This CDR3 is 16 amino acids long. Germline V gene data show CDR1 as LNHDA and CDR2 as SQIVND (reference sequence). V lost 3 bases to trimming and J lost 0 bases; unmatched junction nucleotides: 5.

The sample holds a few counts of this clone. The chain employs TRBV29-1 and TRBJ1-1, with TRBD1 matching 10 bases. V was pared by 5 bases and J by 3 bases, with 3 bases of the junction left unmatched. The germline CDR1 and CDR2 sequences are SQVTM and ANQGSEA. This CDR3 spans 13 amino acids. CDR3 region: CSVWDRGDTEAFF. In nucleotides, the CDR3 is TGCAGCGTTTGGGACAGGGGAGACACTGAAGCTTTCTTT.

This clone was recorded a few times. J is TRBJ1-1 and V is TRBV6-8; D uncertain. Germline CDR1 is MNHGY and CDR2 is SAAAGT. V lost 5 bases to trimming and J lost 0 bases, with 13 bases between them. The CDR3 sequence is 15 residues long. The CDR3 sequence is CASSADVFMNTEAFF. The CDR3 DNA follows: TGTGCCAGCAGTGCGGACGTCTTCATGAACACTGAAGCTTTCTTT.

This clone was found a few times. The chain combines TRBV19 with TRBJ1-1, with 10 bases aligning to TRBD1. The CDR3 spans 15 residues. In germline, CDR1 is LNHDA, CDR2 SQIVND (reference sequence). With 4 bases clipped from V and 5 bases from J, the junction kept 7 bases outside the gene matches. CDR3 coding DNA: TGTGCCAGTAGTACCTCGGACAGGGGGACAACTGAAGCTTTCTTT. As protein: CASSTSDRGTTEAFF. The full variable domain, with the rest looked up from reference TRBV19 and TRBJ1-1, is DGGITQSPKYLFRKEGQNVTLSCEQNLNHDAMYWYRQDPGQGLRLIYYSQIVNDFQKGDIAEGYSVSREKKESFPLTVTSAQKNPTAFYLCASSTSDRGTTEAFFGQGTRLTVV.

This clone was observed once. V and J are TRBV19 and TRBJ2-5, with D possibly matching TRBD1 (5 bases). Germline V CDR1 and CDR2: LNHDA, SQIVND (reference sequence). V was clipped by 2 bases and J by 5 bases, with 12 bases between them. This CDR3 has 14 amino acids. CDR3 sequence reads: CASSIQGFSETQYF. CDR3 DNA sequence: TGTGCCAGTAGTATACAGGGTTTTAGTGAGACCCAGTACTTC.

By sample share, this clone is medium-sized. The chain combines TRBV6-7 with TRBJ2-5; D is possibly TRBD1 or TRBD2 (5 bases each). TRBV6-7 is marked as an open reading frame, function uncertain. CDR3 size: 11 residues. The germline V and J ends were trimmed by 2 bases and 9 bases, with 7 bases remaining between them. Here the CDR3 reads CASSYGTAQYF. The CDR3 region has the DNA TGTGCCAGCAGTTACGGGACGGCCCAGTACTTC.

This clone is termed medium-sized. The genes are TRBV5-1 and TRBJ2-1; D is tentatively TRBD1 or TRBD2 (5 bases each). The CDR3 runs to 16 residues. Germline loops: CDR1 SGHRS, CDR2 YFSETQ. The V and J ends lost 3 bases and 2 bases respectively, with 15 bases between them. Here the CDR3 reads CASSSRSGGTYNEQFF. The CDR3 DNA sequence: TGCGCCAGCAGCTCCCGAAGTGGGGGAACCTACAATGAGCAGTTCTTC.

Only a few counts were recorded for this clone. The chain recombines TRBV6-8 with TRBJ1-2; no firm D call. Germline V CDR1 and CDR2: MNHGY, SAAAGT. V was trimmed by 7 bases and J by 3 bases, leaving 12 bases between them. The CDR3 consists of 13 residues. This CDR3 is CASIERPDYGYTF. Here the CDR3 DNA reads TGTGCCAGCATCGAGCGGCCTGACTATGGCTACACCTTC.

This clone was found a few times. The CDR3 nucleotides read TGTGCCAGCTCGAAGGACAGGGGGCTTGGTACTGAAGCTTTCTTT. Translated, it gives CASSKDRGLGTEAFF. The chain is built from TRBV18 and TRBJ1-1; 11 bases agree with TRBD1. The CDR3 covers 15 residues. Germline V gene data show CDR1 as KGHSH and CDR2 as LQKENI. J was trimmed by 5 bases and V by 6 bases; bases with no gene match: 8.

This clone was observed many times. V and J are TRBV11-3 and TRBJ1-5, with D possibly being TRBD1 (6 bases). Germline CDR1 SGHNT, CDR2 YENEEA. The CDR3 sequence is 17 residues long. Trimming removed 1 base at V and 7 bases at J, with 20 bases between. This chain's CDR3 is CASSLGGGARAQQPQHF. The CDR3 DNA sequence: TGTGCCAGCAGCTTAGGAGGGGGGGCGCGGGCCCAACAGCCCCAGCATTTT.

This clone was counted once. J is TRBJ2-2 and V is TRBV5-1; 12 bases are a match to TRBD2. Germline CDR1 SGHRS, CDR2 YFSETQ. The CDR3 spans 17 residues. V trimming: 4 bases; J trimming: 7 bases; junction bases outside the gene matches: 11. The CDR3 reads CASSLTRTSGDHGELFF. The CDR3 nucleotides read TGCGCCAGCAGCCTCACCCGGACTAGCGGGGACCACGGGGAGCTGTTTTTT.

The chain uses TRBV29-1 and TRBJ1-6; D remains unclear. Germline V gives CDR1 SQVTM, CDR2 ANQGSEA. Trimming took 4 bases from V and 7 from J, leaving 11 bases between them. The CDR3 loop spans 13 amino acids. The CDR3 bases are TGCAGCGTTGCCCTCGGAGGAAATTCACCCCTCCACTTT. This gives the protein CSVALGGNSPLHF.

This clone was seen only a few times. V and J are TRBV30 and TRBJ1-5; D perhaps matches TRBD1 (5 bases). This CDR3 contains 16 residues. Germline CDR1 reads GTSNPN; CDR2 reads SVGIG (reference sequence). The V end lost 8 bases, the J end lost 2 bases, and 22 bases lay between the germline ends. CDR3 DNA: TGTGCCGATGAGGGGCGGGGGGAAAGGGGCAATCAGCCCCAGCATTTT. It yields the protein CADEGRGERGNQPQHF. The entire variable domain, with the rest obtained from reference TRBV30 and TRBJ1-5, is as follows: SQTIHQWPATLVQPVGSPLSLECTVEGTSNPNLYWYRQAAGRGLQLLFYSVGIGQISSEVPQNLSASRPQDRQFILSSKKLLLSDSGFYLCADEGRGERGNQPQHFGDGTRLSIL.